A single sample gave rise to the 30 T cell receptor beta chains below, sequenced in a study of T cell changes during pregnancy in multiple sclerosis. This table comes from immunoSEQ multiplex PCR, and its TCRdb copy is limited to in-frame clones, with some not included. This table holds tens of thousands of clones, around 85% found once. This specimen was CD4+ T cells from peripheral blood mononuclear cells, taken in the third trimester of pregnancy. These receptors came from a female donor with multiple sclerosis, enrolled in a pregnancy study.

This clone appeared a single time. The rearrangement uses TRBV6-6 and TRBJ1-1; D gene ambiguous. Between the trimmed V and J ends, which lost 8 bases and 0 bases, there was a span of 16 bases. From germline, CDR1 is MNHNY and CDR2 SVGAGI (reference sequence). The CDR3 consists of 15 residues. For the CDR3, the DNA is TGTGCCAGCGACCCCTCCCGCGGATTGAACACTGAAGCTTTCTTT. This sequence encodes CASDPSRGLNTEAFF.

V is TRBV27 and J is TRBJ2-3, with D possibly matching TRBD1 (6 bases). The CDR3 consists of 14 residues. Germline CDR1 MNHEY, CDR2 SMNVEV (reference sequence). V shed 6 bases and J shed 5 bases, with 15 bases lying between them. The CDR3, as DNA: TGTGCCAGCAGCCTGGACAGAATGCGAGATACGCAGTATTTT. The encoded protein is CASSLDRMRDTQYF.

The chain uses TRBV7-2 and TRBJ2-5; maybe TRBD1 (6 bases). The CDR3 runs 15 residues. In germline, CDR1 is SGHTA, CDR2 FQGNSA. The germline V and J ends were trimmed by 1 base and 3 bases, with 12 bases remaining between them. The CDR3 DNA sequence: TGTGCCAGCAGCTTAGGCAGGGGACGTGAAGAGACCCAGTACTTC. Translated: CASSLGRGREETQYF.

The chain couples TRBV4-3 to TRBJ2-7, with D tentatively TRBD1 (5 bases). With 0 bases removed from V and 7 bases from J, the gap between germline ends came to 10 bases. CDR3 length: 13 residues. Looked up from germline, CDR1 is LGHNA and CDR2 is YSLEER. CDR3 in DNA: TGCGCCAGCAGCCAAGAGGCAGGGCAAGAGCAGTACTTC. The encoded protein is CASSQEAGQEQYF.

This clone was seen only a few times. The rearrangement links TRBV5-1 to TRBJ1-5; D is possibly TRBD1 (5 bases). This CDR3 comprises 15 residues. Trimming took off 1 base at V and 4 bases at J, with 12 bases between the two ends. CDR1 SGHRS and CDR2 YFSETQ come from the germline V gene. CDR3 coding DNA: TGCGCCAGCAGCTTGAACGGGGGATCAAATCAGCCCCAGCATTTT. This codes for CASSLNGGSNQPQHF.

The chain couples TRBV5-1 to TRBJ2-5, with a weak D call TRBD2 (5 bases). This CDR3 is 15 amino acids long. The V gene's germline CDR1 is SGHRS and CDR2 YFSETQ. The V end lost 4 bases, the J end lost 2 bases, and 15 bases lay between the germline ends. DNA of the CDR3: TGCGCCAGCAGCGACCCAGAGGGTCCTCAAGAGACCCAGTACTTC. Translated: CASSDPEGPQETQYF.

In this sample, this clone turned up a few times. The chain has TRBV11-2 and TRBJ1-2, with 7 bases identical to TRBD1. The V and J ends lost 5 bases and 7 bases, in that order; junction bases with no gene match: 7. The CDR3 contains 13 residues. Germline-derived CDR1 and CDR2 are SGHAT and FQNNGV. The CDR3 reads CASSRRQGSGYTF. The CDR3 DNA follows: TGTGCCAGCAGCAGACGACAGGGAAGTGGCTACACCTTC.

This clone turned up a few times. CDR3 sequence reads: CASSSGTGGNQPQHF. DNA of the CDR3: TGTGCCAGTAGTAGCGGGACAGGGGGCAATCAGCCCCAGCATTTT. J is TRBJ1-5 and V is TRBV19; 10 bases line up with TRBD1. Per germline, CDR1 LNHDA and CDR2 SQIVND (reference sequence). The CDR3 spans 15 residues. Trimming cost V 4 bases and J 2 bases; bases outside gene matches: 2.

In its sample, this clone was seen a few times. CDR3 sequence reads: CASSLLTGTEAFF. CDR3 DNA: TGTGCCAGCAGCCTCCTGACGGGCACTGAAGCTTTCTTT. The J gene is TRBJ1-1, the V gene TRBV11-2; unclear D gene. The ends were cut back, 5 bases at V and 4 bases at J, with 11 bases in the middle. The germline V gene encodes CDR1 SGHAT and CDR2 FQNNGV. This CDR3 spans 13 amino acids.

This chain connects TRBV5-1 to TRBJ2-5; 9 bases are shared with TRBD2. The CDR3 extends over 17 amino acids. Germline V CDR1 and CDR2: SGHRS, YFSETQ. Trimming took 0 bases from V and 5 from J; bases not matched to a gene: 11. As DNA, the CDR3 is TGCGCCAGCAGCTTGGCCAGGGCGGGAGGGCTGCGGGAGACCCAGTACTTC. Translated, it gives CASSLARAGGLRETQYF.

The V call is TRBV19, the J call TRBJ2-1, with 8 bases aligning to TRBD2. From germline, CDR1 is LNHDA and CDR2 SQIVND (reference sequence). The ends lost 4 bases at V and 8 bases at J; junction bases unmatched: 16. There are 17 residues in the CDR3. The CDR3 region is CASSRLPSGGGWDEQFF. The DNA of the CDR3 is TGTGCCAGTAGTAGACTCCCTTCGGGAGGGGGTTGGGATGAGCAGTTCTTC. The entire variable domain, with the rest obtained from reference TRBV19 and TRBJ2-1, is as follows: DGGITQSPKYLFRKEGQNVTLSCEQNLNHDAMYWYRQDPGQGLRLIYYSQIVNDFQKGDIAEGYSVSREKKESFPLTVTSAQKNPTAFYLCASSRLPSGGGWDEQFFGPGTRLTVL.

This chain joins TRBV5-1 and TRBJ2-5, with a possible D match to TRBD1 (5 bases). The CDR3 runs to 12 residues. Trimming took 6 bases from V and 2 from J, leaving 8 bases between them. Germline CDR1 is SGHRS and CDR2 is YFSETQ. CDR3 protein: CASNTGQETQYF. In DNA form, the CDR3 reads TGCGCCAGCAACACAGGACAAGAGACCCAGTACTTC. The full variable domain, in which reference TRBV5-1 and TRBJ2-5 provide the parts outside the CDR3, is KAGVTQTPRYLIKTRGQQVTLSCSPISGHRSVSWYQQTPGQGLQFLFEYFSETQRNKGNFPGRFSGRQFSNSRSEMNVSTLELGDSALYLCASNTGQETQYFGPGTRLLVL.

This chain uses TRBV10-2 with TRBJ1-2; 9 positions agree with TRBD1. The germline V gene encodes CDR1 WSHSY and CDR2 SAAADI. Trimming at V came to 11 bases and at J to 5 bases, leaving 6 bases not matched to a gene. This CDR3 comprises 12 residues. The DNA for the CDR3 is TGCGCCGGAGGACAGGGGTTTTATGGCTACACCTTC. The encoded protein is CAGGQGFYGYTF.

The chain couples TRBV6-6 to TRBJ2-3, with D perhaps TRBD2 (5 bases). Trimming took 6 bases from V and 5 from J, leaving 9 bases between them. The CDR3 spans 12 residues. Germline values: CDR1 MNHNY, CDR2 SVGAGI (reference sequence). CDR3 in DNA: TGTGCCAGCAGAACCGAGGGAGATACGCAGTATTTT. Residues: CASRTEGDTQYF.

The chain is built from TRBV18 and TRBJ1-3; D is unresolved. The V and J ends lost 3 bases and 7 bases respectively, with 16 bases between them. CDR1 KGHSH and CDR2 LQKENI come from the germline V gene. The CDR3 contains 15 residues. The CDR3 loop is CASSPDGVFGNTIYF. The CDR3, as DNA: TGTGCCAGCTCACCGGACGGGGTCTTCGGGAACACCATATATTTT. The full variable domain, in which reference TRBV18 and TRBJ1-3 provide the parts outside the CDR3, is NAGVMQNPRHLVRRRGQEARLRCSPMKGHSHVYWYRQLPEEGLKFMVYLQKENIIDESGMPKERFSAEFPKEGPSILRIQQVVRGDSAAYFCASSPDGVFGNTIYFGEGSWLTVV.

The CDR3 spells CASSPRQGTPYEQYF. In DNA, the CDR3 is TGCGCCAGCAGCCCTAGACAGGGGACTCCCTACGAGCAGTACTTC. V and J are TRBV5-1 and TRBJ2-7; 8 nucleotides line up with TRBD1. CDR1 SGHRS and CDR2 YFSETQ come from the germline V gene. The junction had 8 bases not matched to a gene; V was cut back by 4 bases and J by 2 bases. The CDR3 is made up of 15 amino acids. Full variable domain (rest looked up from reference TRBV5-1 and TRBJ2-7): KAGVTQTPRYLIKTRGQQVTLSCSPISGHRSVSWYQQTPGQGLQFLFEYFSETQRNKGNFPGRFSGRQFSNSRSEMNVSTLELGDSALYLCASSPRQGTPYEQYFGPGTRLTVT.

The chain carries TRBV6-6 and TRBJ2-3, with 16 positions matching TRBD2. Germline V gene lookup returns CDR1 MNHNY and CDR2 SVGAGI (reference sequence). There are 16 residues in the CDR3. V was pared by 7 bases and J by 6 bases, with 7 bases of the junction left unmatched. The DNA of the CDR3 is TGTGCCAGCACCCCAGGGACTAGCGGGGGGGCGGATACGCAGTATTTT. This translates into CASTPGTSGGADTQYF.

The V call is TRBV29-1, the J call TRBJ1-2, with 10 bases that match TRBD1. After removal of 6 bases from V and 2 bases from J, the junction contained 3 bases not matched to a gene. In germline, CDR1 is SQVTM, CDR2 ANQGSEA. This CDR3 region has 13 residues. The CDR3 sequence is CSVGTGENYGYTF. The CDR3 nucleotides read TGCAGCGTCGGGACAGGGGAGAACTATGGCTACACCTTC.

The chain couples TRBV5-1 to TRBJ2-3; no clear D. The V end was cut by 3 bases, the J end by 0 bases, with 2 bases between. The CDR3 has 12 amino acids. Germline V CDR1 and CDR2: SGHRS, YFSETQ. The DNA for the CDR3 is TGCGCCAGCAGCTCTAGCACAGATACGCAGTATTTT. This gives the protein CASSSSTDTQYF.

This chain joins TRBV30 and TRBJ2-5; 7 nucleotides agree with TRBD2. The junction had 7 bases not matched to a gene; V was cut back by 5 bases and J by 4 bases. Germline V lookup: CDR1 GTSNPN, CDR2 SVGIG (reference sequence). The CDR3 loop spans 13 amino acids. In DNA form, the CDR3 reads TGTGCCTGGGTCACCGGCGGGGGAGAGACCCAGTACTTC. It codes for CAWVTGGGETQYF.

The J gene is TRBJ2-7, the V gene TRBV30, with D possibly being TRBD1 (6 bases). The CDR3 sequence is 11 residues long. Germline-derived CDR1 and CDR2 are GTSNPN and SVGIG (reference sequence). V lost 0 bases, J lost 6 bases, and 6 bases lay in between. In DNA, the CDR3 is TGTGCCTGGAGTGTAGGGGGCGAGCAGTACTTC. It specifies CAWSVGGEQYF.

This chain joins TRBV14 and TRBJ1-1, with a weak D call TRBD1 (5 bases). This CDR3 has 16 residues. CDR1 and CDR2 from the germline V gene are SGHDN and FVKESK. Trimming cost V 8 bases and J 1 base, with 20 bases left between them. The CDR3 bases are TGTGCCAGCTCTCGTCTCTGGGTCAGGGAGAACACTGAAGCTTTCTTT. This translates into CASSRLWVRENTEAFF.

The chain recombines TRBV29-1 with TRBJ2-1; a possible D gene is TRBD2 (6 bases). Germline CDR1 and CDR2: SQVTM and ANQGSEA. The V and J ends lost 0 bases and 0 bases respectively, with 12 bases between them. The CDR3 extends over 16 amino acids. This chain's CDR3 is CSVEDLAGSSYNEQFF. CDR3 bases: TGCAGCGTTGAAGATCTGGCCGGGAGCTCCTACAATGAGCAGTTCTTC.

CDR3: CASSGTAKIGNTIYF. For the CDR3, the DNA is TGTGCCAGCTCCGGGACAGCTAAAATTGGAAACACCATATATTTT. The chain carries TRBV18 and TRBJ1-3; 7 bases line up with TRBD1. CDR1 is KGHSH and CDR2 is LQKENI in the germline V gene. The CDR3 covers 15 residues. The ends lost 6 bases at V and 3 bases at J; junction bases unmatched: 8.

The genes are TRBV7-9 and TRBJ2-6, with D possibly being TRBD1 (6 bases). This CDR3 region has 15 residues. Deletions cut 3 bases from V and 4 bases from J, with 10 bases between. Germline CDR1 and CDR2: SEHNR and FQNEAQ (reference sequence). Written as DNA, the CDR3 is TGTGCCAGCAGCTTCACAGGGTCAGGGGCCAACGTCCTGACTTTC. Translating it yields CASSFTGSGANVLTF.

The chain combines TRBV30 with TRBJ1-3, with D maybe TRBD1 (5 bases). V was clipped by 2 bases and J by 3 bases, with 8 bases between them. Germline V lookup: CDR1 GTSNPN, CDR2 SVGIG (reference sequence). The CDR3 runs to 13 residues. The CDR3 spells CAWSLGDGNTIYF. CDR3 nucleotide sequence: TGTGCCTGGAGTTTAGGGGATGGAAACACCATATATTTT.

This sequence joins TRBV6-6 and TRBJ2-1; 8 positions match TRBD1. The CDR3 sequence is 16 residues long. V lost 6 bases, J lost 5 bases, and 12 bases stayed unmatched. Germline V gives CDR1 MNHNY, CDR2 SVGAGI (reference sequence). CDR3 loop: CASRTTSTGEDNEQFF. The CDR3 DNA reads TGTGCCAGCAGGACCACCTCGACAGGGGAGGACAATGAGCAGTTCTTC.

This chain joins TRBV11-3 and TRBJ1-3; TRBD1 matches at 8 bases. V was pared by 1 base and J by 2 bases, with 1 base of the junction left unmatched. The CDR3 is made up of 15 amino acids. Germline CDR1 and CDR2: SGHNT and YENEEA. The CDR3 DNA sequence: TGTGCCAGCAGCTTAGGACAGGGGCCTGGAAACACCATATATTTT. The encoded protein is CASSLGQGPGNTIYF.

Here the CDR3 DNA reads TGTGCCTGGAGTTGGGGAGGTGATCGGGAAGCTTTCTTT. It specifies CAWSWGGDREAFF. The rearrangement joins TRBV30 to TRBJ1-1, with D unclear. Germline values: CDR1 GTSNPN, CDR2 SVGIG (reference sequence). V was clipped by 2 bases and J by 8 bases, with 15 bases between them. The CDR3 sequence is 13 residues long.

This clone has only one observation. The J gene is TRBJ1-4, the V gene TRBV5-6; no definite D call. Between the trimmed V and J ends, which lost 0 bases and 7 bases, there was a span of 10 bases. CDR1 and CDR2 from the germline V gene are SGHDT and YYEEEE. The CDR3 contains 14 residues. The CDR3 region has the DNA TGTGCCAGCAGCTTGGCGGGCGGAGGTGAAAAACTGTTTTTT. It translates to CASSLAGGGEKLFF.